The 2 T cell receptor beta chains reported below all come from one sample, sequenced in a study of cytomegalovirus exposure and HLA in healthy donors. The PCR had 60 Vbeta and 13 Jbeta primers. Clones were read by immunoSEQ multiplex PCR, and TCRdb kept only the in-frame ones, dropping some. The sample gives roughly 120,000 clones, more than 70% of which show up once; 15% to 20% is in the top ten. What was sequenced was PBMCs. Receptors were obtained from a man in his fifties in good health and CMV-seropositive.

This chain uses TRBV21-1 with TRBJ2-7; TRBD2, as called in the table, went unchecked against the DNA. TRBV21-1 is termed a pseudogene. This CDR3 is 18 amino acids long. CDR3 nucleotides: TGTGCCAGCAGCAAACTGGGGGGGAGCCCTAAACTCACCTACGAGCAGTACTTC. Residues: CASSKLGGSPKLTYEQYF.

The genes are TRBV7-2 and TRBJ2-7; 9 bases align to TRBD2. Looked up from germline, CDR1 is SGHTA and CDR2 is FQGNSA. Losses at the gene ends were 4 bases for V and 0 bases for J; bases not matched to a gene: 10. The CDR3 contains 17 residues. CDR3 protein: CASSSDRTSVFSYEQYF. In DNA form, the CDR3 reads TGTGCCAGCAGCTCTGATCGGACTAGCGTCTTCTCCTACGAGCAGTACTTC.